This paragraph reports one T cell receptor beta chain. The specificity of this receptor is unknown. No base qualities exist here, and no much larger clone lies one base off it. The sample comes from a study of blood T cell repertoires in COVID-19 (dated by TCRdb to between 2020 and 2021). With respect to the entire study: Collaborator samples came from the United States, Italy and Spain and covered acute and convalescent phases of COVID-19. The prospective study material was composed of cDNA or gDNA derived from T cells, B-cell-depleted T cells, or PBMCs. Subjects who had been exposed to COVID-19, were actively infected with it, or had recovered from it provided the deeply sampled blood TCRbeta repertoires that made up the dataset. The repertoires were made available in a free public database intended to serve as a resource for research on the immune response to SARS-CoV-2. The samples were drawn from two sources: the first 160 participants of the ongoing ImmuneRACE study, and 1,254 subjects contributed by 6 global collaborators. The sample metadata nearly always contained a de-identified subject ID, COVID-19 status, age in years and sex. Where available, HLA class I and class II types were taken from metadata supplied by the sample provider and were not determined by assay-based typing. The paper as a whole reports these results and caveats: How much clinical and demographic metadata was included differed by source and by participant, and the metadata was provided uncurated.

The CDR1 and CDR2 encoded by the germline V gene are WSHSY and SAAADI. V loses 4 bases at its end and J loses 1 base; junction bases beyond the gene matches: 2. The CDR3 measures 14 amino acids from cysteine to phenylalanine. CDR3 DNA is the only sequence kept; it has 42 bases, read in frame from the first base. Whole blood was collected in K2EDTA tubes by collaborating institutions according to the institutions' own protocols. For TCRbeta analysis, collaborators shipped samples as frozen whole blood, isolated PBMCs, or DNA extracted from either of those sample types. TCRbeta CDR3 regions were amplified from genomic DNA using the immunoSEQ Assay, a bias-controlled multiplex PCR. As for how the authors treated the data: Nucleated cell counts per sample were estimated from amplification of reference gene primers within the assay. To quantify the absolute abundance of each unique TCRbeta CDR3 rearrangement, sequence reads were collapsed and filtered. For each sample, productive Simpson clonality was calculated as the square root of Simpson's diversity index over productive rearrangements. Held by TCRdb, this immuneACCESS table contains in-frame sequences only and omits some clones. Under half of the omission traces to an unresolved V gene where checked; the cause of the rest is unknown. That table supplies the V and J calls and clone size; D and trimming were determined from the DNA. Present in this sample are approximately 200,000 clones, about 83% of which were seen just once. Together, the top ten hold about 8% of the sample.

Sample: peripheral blood. The chain is encoded by TRBV10-2 joined to TRBJ2-3; TRBD2 fits 7 bases in the junction. The clonotype comes from a woman in her fifties or sixties with acute or convalescent COVID-19. The DNA is TGCGCCAGCAGTGTTGCGGGGGGCACAGATACGCAGTATTTT. Its protein reads: CASSVAGGTDTQYF.